The following is a TCR beta chain sequence with its context. Its specificity is not known. This entry comes from a study of identifying expanded T cells in peripheral blood. General study results and limits: Technical replicates showed around 1.1 changed clones; approximately two weeks 15 to 20; four weeks 19. Variance in clone template counts between approximately two-week samples significantly increased with total template count across all healthy donors.

V dropped 5 bases and J dropped 2; count of bases not matched to a gene: 6. The V gene's germline CDR1 is ENHRY and CDR2 SYGVKD. The CDR3 totals 16 residues. During the collection period, no donor immune events like infections were recorded. Repertoires were generated with immunoSEQ multiplex PCR, while TCRdb's copy carries only in-frame clones and drops some. The sample has about 110,000 clones; about 88% are singletons. The material sequenced was blood. The clonotype originates from a person between 18 and 70 years old in good health. V usage is TRBV10-3 and J usage is TRBJ2-3; 11 nucleotides match TRBD2. In DNA form, the CDR3 reads TGTGCCATCAGTATTCTAGCGGGGGGCCTCACAGATACGCAGTATTTT. Translated, it gives CAISILAGGLTDTQYF.